The rows below give T cell receptor beta chains drawn from one sample of a study of T cell changes during pregnancy in multiple sclerosis. Using immunoSEQ multiplex PCR, the repertoire was profiled, and TCRdb retains in-frame clones only, with some absent. The repertoire includes approximately 39,000 clones, around 87% of them detected once, and about 0.57% sits in the top ten. Sample: CD4+ T cells from peripheral blood mononuclear cells, taken in the second trimester of pregnancy. The receptors here all came from a female donor with multiple sclerosis, enrolled in a pregnancy study. Both conserved end residues are part of each CDR3. The order of the fields is J gene, V gene, clone size, CDR3 length, D gene, CDR3 DNA, CDR3 protein. The D gene is left open where the match is weak. A clone size is listed for some rows: how often the clone was seen (once, few, many), or a class if it is expanded.

TRBJ1-4	TRBV7-9	-	17	-	TGTGCCAGCAGCTTACATGAAAGGAAGGGGATTAATGAAAAACTGTTTTTT	CASSLHERKGINEKLFF
TRBJ2-7	TRBV9	-	15	-	TGTGCCAGCAGCGTGGACTATGGCCGGGCCTACGAGCAGTACTTC	CASSVDYGRAYEQYF
TRBJ2-7	TRBV18	-	13	-	TGTGCCAGCTCACCAACGGGCTCCTACGAGCAGTACTTC	CASSPTGSYEQYF
TRBJ2-2	TRBV7-3	once	17	TRBD1	TGTGCCAGCAGCTTAACCCGGGACAGGGTGGGCACCGGGGAGCTGTTTTTT	CASSLTRDRVGTGELFF
TRBJ2-5	TRBV6-1	-	14	-	TGTGCCAGCATGAAAGACAGGACCGATGAGACCCAGTACTTC	CASMKDRTDETQYF
TRBJ2-7	TRBV5-4	-	16	TRBD1	TGTGCCAGCAGCTTGGGGACAGGCAGAGGAATCTACGAGCAGTACTTC	CASSLGTGRGIYEQYF
TRBJ2-1	TRBV7-2	few	15	TRBD2	TGTGCCAGCAGCGTAACTAGCGGGAGGGGGAATGAGCAGTTCTTC	CASSVTSGRGNEQFF
TRBJ1-5	TRBV30	-	14	TRBD1	TGTGCCTGGAGCCCACAGGGGGTCGGACAGCCCCAGCATTTT	CAWSPQGVGQPQHF
TRBJ1-1	TRBV27	-	17	-	TGTGCCAGCAGACAAAGACCGGGGGGCCCCATGAACACTGAAGCTTTCTTT	CASRQRPGGPMNTEAFF
TRBJ2-7	TRBV29-1	-	13	TRBD2	TGCAGCGCTCGGACTAGCGGGAGCTACGAGCAGTACTTC	CSARTSGSYEQYF
TRBJ1-6	TRBV30	once	13	-	TGTGCCTGGGGGGGGACCCTTAATTCACCCCTCCACTTT	CAWGGTLNSPLHF
TRBJ2-5	TRBV4-2	few	17	TRBD1	TGTGCCAGCAGCCAAGCCCAGGGGGCAACAAAGGGGGAGACCCAGTACTTC	CASSQAQGATKGETQYF
TRBJ2-1	TRBV2	-	15	TRBD1	TGTGCCAGCAAAACCAGGGACAGCTCCTACAATGAGCAGTTCTTC	CASKTRDSSYNEQFF
TRBJ2-5	TRBV5-1	-	14	TRBD1	TGCGCCAGCAGCTGGGGACAGGGTTTGGAGACCCAGTACTTC	CASSWGQGLETQYF
TRBJ1-5	TRBV6-1	-	14	-	TGTGCCACCTTTAAGAGGGGGTCCGCCCAGCCCCAGCATTTT	CATFKRGSAQPQHF
TRBJ2-1	TRBV27	once	17	TRBD2	TGTGCCAGCAGCTTCGAGCAGACTAGCGGGAGTTTCAATGAGCAGTTCTTC	CASSFEQTSGSFNEQFF
TRBJ2-4	TRBV11-2	-	16	TRBD2	TGTGCCAGCAGCTCCCCCCGCGGGAGGCCCCCAAACATTCAGTACTTC	CASSSPRGRPPNIQYF
TRBJ1-2	TRBV30	-	10	-	TGTGCCATTTCAGGGAATGGCTACACCTTC	CAISGNGYTF
TRBJ1-4	TRBV7-2	-	15	-	TGTGCCAGCAGCAACCAAGTGGGGGCAGGTGAAAAACTGTTTTTT	CASSNQVGAGEKLFF
TRBJ2-7	TRBV7-2	-	15	-	TGTGCCAGCAGCTGGTCCGCAATGAGCTCCTACGAGCAGTACTTC	CASSWSAMSSYEQYF
TRBJ2-5	TRBV29-1	-	12	-	TGCAGCGTTGTTTCGTACCAAGAGACCCAGTACTTC	CSVVSYQETQYF
TRBJ1-3	TRBV10-1	-	16	-	TGCGCCAGCAGTTCGAACCACAGGTCCTCTGGAAACACCATATATTTT	CASSSNHRSSGNTIYF
TRBJ2-1	TRBV29-1	few	12	-	TGCAGCGTTTCTGGGGGGGCGGATGAGCAGTTCTTC	CSVSGGADEQFF
TRBJ2-4	TRBV27	-	19	TRBD2	TGTGCCAGCAGTCCACAGGTCTTAGGGACTAGCGGGAGGTTAAACATTCAGTACTTC	CASSPQVLGTSGRLNIQYF
TRBJ2-7	TRBV7-2	-	15	TRBD1	TGTGCCAGCAGCTTGGAGGGACAGGGATCCTACGAGCAGTACTTC	CASSLEGQGSYEQYF
TRBJ2-1	TRBV7-7	-	15	TRBD1	TGTGCTAGCAGCCCATCCGGGACAGCCTACAATGAGCAGTTCTTC	CASSPSGTAYNEQFF
TRBJ2-7	TRBV5-4	-	14	TRBD2	TGTGCCAGCAGCTTGACTAGCGGGCCGTCCGAGCAGTACTTC	CASSLTSGPSEQYF
TRBJ2-3	TRBV5-5	-	17	TRBD1	TGTGCCAGCAGCCCAACGACCGGACAGGGGAGAACAGATACGCAGTATTTT	CASSPTTGQGRTDTQYF
TRBJ2-7	TRBV7-2	-	15	-	TGTGCCAGCAGCTTAGCCCGAGGGAGGGGGTACGAGCAGTACTTC	CASSLARGRGYEQYF
TRBJ2-7	TRBV14	-	19	TRBD1	TGTGCCAGCAGCCAAGATGCGGTACAGGGGGCAAGTAGGTCCTACGAGCAGTACTTC	CASSQDAVQGASRSYEQYF
TRBJ1-3	TRBV7-6	-	16	TRBD1	TGTGCCAGCAGCATTGGACAGGGTGGCTCTGGAAACACCATATATTTT	CASSIGQGGSGNTIYF
TRBJ2-3	TRBV5-6	-	18	TRBD1	TGTGCCAGCAGTTGGGACAGGGGAGCGGGAGTTAGCACAGATACGCAGTATTTT	CASSWDRGAGVSTDTQYF
TRBJ1-2	TRBV6-6	-	14	TRBD1	TGTGCCAGCAGGGGGGGACAGGGGAAAGGCGGCTACACCTTC	CASRGGQGKGGYTF
TRBJ2-5	TRBV6-5	-	12	-	TGTGCCAGCAGTTACTCGGGGGGTCCCCAGTACTTC	CASSYSGGPQYF
TRBJ1-5	TRBV19	-	18	-	TGTGCCAGTATGATTTGGCGGGGGCCCCCGTATAGCAATCAGCCCCAGCATTTT	CASMIWRGPPYSNQPQHF
TRBJ2-7	TRBV28	-	15	TRBD1	TGTGCCAGCAGTTTACCCGGGACAGTTACCTACGAGCAGTACTTC	CASSLPGTVTYEQYF
TRBJ2-7	TRBV6-5	-	13	-	TGTGCCAGCAGTCCGGGACTTCGCTACGAGCAGTACTTC	CASSPGLRYEQYF
TRBJ2-5	TRBV4-3	-	13	TRBD1	TGCGCCAGCAGCCCGGACAGGGGAGAGACCCAGTACTTC	CASSPDRGETQYF
TRBJ2-3	TRBV15	-	16	TRBD2	TGTGCCACCAGCGGTGGGACTAGCGGGAGCACAGATACGCAGTATTTT	CATSGGTSGSTDTQYF
TRBJ2-3	TRBV30	-	15	-	TGTGCCTGGACGGAAAGCGGGCTTAGCACAGATACGCAGTATTTT	CAWTESGLSTDTQYF
TRBJ2-7	TRBV6-1	-	15	-	TGTGCCAGCAGTGAAGCGGCTAGCGCCAGCGACGAGCAGTACTTC	CASSEAASASDEQYF
TRBJ2-5	TRBV19	-	16	TRBD2	TGTGCCAGTAGTATGCTAGCGGGAGGGCCGTTCGAGACCCAGTACTTC	CASSMLAGGPFETQYF
TRBJ1-1	TRBV15	-	20	TRBD1	TGTGCCACCAGCAGAGATATCCAGGTGGGGATACAGGGGGGATACACTGAAGCTTTCTTT	CATSRDIQVGIQGGYTEAFF
TRBJ1-1	TRBV10-3	-	12	-	TGTGCCATCAGTGACTCAACAGTCGAAGCTTTCTTT	CAISDSTVEAFF
TRBJ1-2	TRBV19	once	14	-	TGTGCCAGTAGACTGGATGCCAGGGGTGATGGCTACACCTTC	CASRLDARGDGYTF
TRBJ2-7	TRBV20-1	-	10	-	TGCAGTGGGCAGGTCCTCGGTCAGTACTTC	CSGQVLGQYF
TRBJ1-1	TRBV5-1	-	14	TRBD1	TGCGCCAGCAGCCCAGGACAGGGGAACACTGAAGCTTTCTTT	CASSPGQGNTEAFF
TRBJ1-4	TRBV5-6	-	14	-	TGTGCCACCGGGAGCTCGGGGCCAGGGGAAAAACTGTTTTTT	CATGSSGPGEKLFF
TRBJ2-3	TRBV7-6	-	15	-	TGTGCCAGCAGCGCACCGGGACACAGCACAGATACGCAGTATTTT	CASSAPGHSTDTQYF
TRBJ2-1	TRBV2	-	14	-	TGTGCCAGCAAGGGGGATTTCTCCTACAATGAGCAGTTCTTC	CASKGDFSYNEQFF
TRBJ2-7	TRBV4-3	-	14	-	TGCGCCAGCAGCCAAGGGTGGAGGGAGATCGAGCAGTACTTC	CASSQGWREIEQYF
TRBJ1-4	TRBV9	-	14	TRBD1	TGTGCCAGCAGCGCCGGGACAGGGGTTGAAAAACTGTTTTTT	CASSAGTGVEKLFF
TRBJ2-1	TRBV18	-	15	TRBD2	TGTGCCAGCTCAGAACTAGCGGGGGGCTACAATGAGCAGTTCTTC	CASSELAGGYNEQFF
TRBJ1-1	TRBV7-3	-	13	-	TGTGCCAGCAGCTCGGACGGGGGGACTGAAGCTTTCTTT	CASSSDGGTEAFF
TRBJ2-3	TRBV9	-	15	-	TGTGCCAGCAGCGTAGGCGGGGCCCTCACAGATACGCAGTATTTT	CASSVGGALTDTQYF
TRBJ1-5	TRBV19	-	16	-	TGTGCCAGTAGTATATGGGGCGGGGGCAGCAATCAGCCCCAGCATTTT	CASSIWGGGSNQPQHF
TRBJ1-4	TRBV4-2	-	17	-	TGTGCCAGCAGCCAAGATAGAATTGGGGGGGTTGACGAAAAACTGTTTTTT	CASSQDRIGGVDEKLFF
TRBJ2-2	TRBV5-6	once	14	-	TGTGCCAGCAGCTTGGCCGGGAAGCCTGGGGAGCTGTTTTTT	CASSLAGKPGELFF
TRBJ2-7	TRBV9	-	13	TRBD2	TGTGCCAGCAGCCCTAGCGGAGCCTACGAGCAGTACTTC	CASSPSGAYEQYF
TRBJ2-3	TRBV5-1	once	13	-	TGCGCCAGCAGTATCACTTTCACAGATACGCAGTATTTT	CASSITFTDTQYF